This TCR beta chain was identified in a study of T cell responses to AZD1222 COVID-19 vaccine. Study details: Some second doses came at about 4 weeks and others at about 12 weeks; these were pooled. Whole-study results and caveats: Vaccination with two AZD1222 doses was followed by a rise in Spike-specific TCR breadth and depth. Donors were mostly white British, more females; clonal diversity possibly underestimated. Of spike-specific TCRs, nearly half reportedly target regions left unmutated in variants.

Worth noting for this clone: Its antigen is not known.

Here immunoSEQ multiplex PCR was the method, and the copy in TCRdb shows in-frame clones only, minus some. The sample consists of 130,000 or so clones, just over 90% of them appearing once. Trimming removed 6 bases from V and 5 bases from J, with 7 bases in between. The CDR3 runs to 11 residues. Germline lookup yields CDR1 MDHEN and CDR2 SYDVKM. This clonotype was obtained from an adult in good health. The specimen was peripheral blood, collected on day 0 of AZD1222 vaccination. The chain couples TRBV28 to TRBJ1-2; no firm D call. This chain's CDR3 is CASSQLYGYTF. In nucleotides, the CDR3 is TGTGCCAGCAGCCAGCTTTATGGCTACACCTTC.